These T cell receptor beta chains were read from a single sample in a study of blood T cell repertoires in COVID-19. TCRdb keeps only in-frame clones here, not all; method: immunoSEQ multiplex PCR. The table includes 170,000 or so clones, around nine tenths detected once. Material for sequencing was peripheral blood. Receptors were obtained from a woman between 18 and 29 years old who had recovered from COVID-19. Each CDR3 is given with its conserved first and last residue. A D gene is named only where the DNA matches it firmly. Not every row has a clone size; where given, it reads once, few, many or a size class.

TRBV25-1	.	TRBJ1-1	.	CASSARVGTEAFF	TGTGCCAGCAGTGCCAGGGTTGGGACTGAAGCTTTCTTT
TRBV19	.	TRBJ1-1	TRBD1	CASSSTGGGTEAFF	TGTGCCAGTAGTTCGACAGGGGGCGGGACTGAAGCTTTCTTT
TRBV10-2	.	TRBJ1-2	.	CATIGGGDGYTF	TGCGCCACCATTGGTGGTGGAGATGGCTACACCTTC
TRBV5-1	.	TRBJ2-1	TRBD2	CASSLVVAGPYNEQFF	TGCGCCAGCAGCTTGGTTGTAGCGGGGCCCTACAATGAGCAGTTCTTC
TRBV4-3	many	TRBJ1-1	TRBD1	CASSQDAGTGGTEAFF	TGCGCCAGCAGCCAAGATGCCGGGACAGGGGGCACTGAAGCTTTCTTT
TRBV6-5	.	TRBJ1-5	TRBD1	CASRMTGGGQPQHF	TGTGCCAGCAGGATGACAGGGGGTGGGCAGCCCCAGCATTTT
TRBV19	.	TRBJ2-1	TRBD2	CASSITGLAGDEQFF	TGTGCCAGTAGTATCACCGGACTAGCGGGTGATGAGCAGTTCTTC
TRBV4-1	.	TRBJ1-5	TRBD1	CASTWDRSSKQPQHF	TGCGCCAGCACCTGGGACAGGTCGTCAAAGCAGCCCCAGCATTTT
TRBV4-3	.	TRBJ1-1	.	CASSRVGQGRTEAFF	TGCGCCAGCAGCCGGGTCGGCCAGGGGAGAACTGAAGCTTTCTTT
TRBV13	.	TRBJ2-3	TRBD2	CASSAGTSGGANTQYF	TGTGCCAGCAGCGCTGGGACTAGCGGGGGGGCCAATACGCAGTATTTT
TRBV9	.	TRBJ1-6	.	CASSPPQGRGEAPVYNSPLHF	TGTGCCAGCAGCCCTCCCCAGGGGAGAGGGGAAGCGCCCGTCTATAATTCACCCCTCCACTTT
TRBV11-2	.	TRBJ2-1	TRBD2	CASSSTAWGGIYNEQFF	TGTGCCAGCAGCTCCACCGCCTGGGGGGGGATTTACAATGAGCAGTTCTTC
TRBV19	.	TRBJ1-5	.	CATLPLGGGSNQPQHF	TGTGCCACTCTTCCTCTTGGTGGGGGGTCCAATCAGCCCCAGCATTTT
TRBV7-9	.	TRBJ1-5	.	CASSLGTFSNQPQHF	TGTGCCAGCAGCTTAGGGACATTTAGCAATCAGCCCCAGCATTTT
TRBV30	.	TRBJ1-2	.	CAWSQQGIGLGYTF	TGTGCCTGGAGTCAACAGGGAATTGGTCTTGGCTACACCTTC
TRBV15	.	TRBJ1-2	.	CATSRDPKNYGYTF	TGTGCCACCAGCAGAGATCCCAAAAACTATGGCTACACCTTC
TRBV23-1	.	TRBJ1-6	TRBD1	CASSQSERQGYSPLHF	TGCGCCAGCAGTCAATCGGAGCGACAGGGGTATTCACCCCTCCACTTT
TRBV6-4	few	TRBJ1-5	.	CASSEAGGGNQPQHF	TGTGCCAGCAGTGAGGCGGGTGGAGGCAATCAGCCCCAGCATTTT
TRBV29-1	.	TRBJ2-3	TRBD1	CSVKKRDSRTDTQYF	TGCAGCGTTAAAAAACGGGACAGTCGCACAGATACGCAGTATTTT
TRBV6-5	.	TRBJ1-6	.	CASRGSGSNSPLHF	TGTGCCAGCCGGGGGTCAGGGAGTAATTCACCCCTCCACTTT
TRBV7-9	once	TRBJ1-6	.	CASSLFGDSPLHF	TGTGCCAGCAGCTTATTCGGGGATTCACCCCTCCACTTT
TRBV5-1	.	TRBJ2-7	TRBD2	CASSPGASGGERGIYEQYF	TGCGCCAGCAGCCCGGGTGCTAGCGGGGGGGAGAGAGGTATCTACGAGCAGTACTTC
TRBV5-1	.	TRBJ2-1	TRBD2	CASSLDLAASSYNEQFF	TGCGCCAGCAGCTTGGATCTAGCGGCCAGCTCCTACAATGAGCAGTTCTTC
TRBV9	.	TRBJ1-3	TRBD1	CASSGGTGSGNTIYF	TGTGCCAGCAGCGGCGGGACAGGCTCTGGAAACACCATATATTTT
TRBV7-2	.	TRBJ2-5	TRBD1	CASRRGTGGTQETQYF	TGTGCCAGCAGACGCGGGACAGGGGGGACCCAAGAGACCCAGTACTTC
TRBV7-2	.	TRBJ1-1	.	CASSFQGPNTEAFF	TGTGCCAGCAGCTTTCAGGGGCCGAACACTGAAGCTTTCTTT
TRBV4-1	.	TRBJ1-2	.	CASSQRENYGYTF	TGCGCCAGCAGCCAACGGGAGAACTATGGCTACACCTTC
TRBV5-8	.	TRBJ1-3	TRBD1	CASSLQTGTGGNTIYF	TGTGCCAGCAGCTTACAGACAGGGACGGGAGGAAACACCATATATTTT
TRBV6-5	.	TRBJ1-3	.	CASSYSIQAGNTIYF	TGTGCCAGCAGTTACTCGATCCAGGCTGGAAACACCATATATTTT
TRBV6-2/TRBV6-3	.	TRBJ2-4	TRBD2	CASSSSGLAVAKNIQYF	TGTGCCAGCAGTTCCTCCGGACTAGCGGTAGCCAAAAACATTCAGTACTTC
TRBV7-9	few	TRBJ2-5	.	CASSRSASREETQYF	TGTGCCAGCAGCCGATCGGCTAGCAGAGAAGAGACCCAGTACTTC
TRBV7-2	.	TRBJ2-3	TRBD2	CASSFPREGPGDTQYF	TGTGCCAGCAGCTTCCCTCGGGAGGGCCCTGGAGATACGCAGTATTTT
TRBV7-3	.	TRBJ2-2	TRBD1	CASSRADRESNTGELFF	TGTGCCAGCAGCCGAGCGGACAGGGAGTCTAACACCGGGGAGCTGTTTTTT
TRBV7-9	.	TRBJ1-1	TRBD1	CASSYEGQENTEAFF	TGTGCCAGCAGCTACGAGGGACAGGAGAACACTGAAGCTTTCTTT
TRBV25-1	.	TRBJ1-4	.	CASSDRVLNEKLFF	TGTGCCAGCAGTGACAGGGTCCTTAATGAAAAACTGTTTTTT
TRBV4-1	few	TRBJ1-2	.	CASSHRDQGYGYTF	TGCGCCAGCAGCCACAGGGATCAGGGGTATGGCTACACCTTC
TRBV7-9	.	TRBJ2-2	TRBD2	CASSTGLAGATGELFF	TGTGCCAGCAGCACGGGACTAGCGGGAGCCACCGGGGAGCTGTTTTTT
TRBV6-6	once	TRBJ1-3	TRBD1	CASSWGQGGNTIYF	TGTGCCAGCAGCTGGGGACAGGGGGGAAACACCATATATTTT
TRBV6-5	.	TRBJ1-2	.	CASSYHRQDNYGYTF	TGTGCCAGCAGTTACCACCGGCAGGATAACTATGGCTACACCTTC
TRBV12-3/TRBV12-4	.	TRBJ2-5	.	CASRPPGLETQYF	TGTGCCAGCAGACCTCCGGGGTTGGAGACCCAGTACTTC
TRBV27	.	TRBJ2-2	TRBD2	CASSLGGGATGELFF	TGTGCCAGCAGTTTGGGGGGAGGGGCCACCGGGGAGCTGTTTTTT
TRBV7-8	once	TRBJ2-3	TRBD2	CASSFQAGSLPMDTQYF	TGTGCCAGCAGCTTCCAAGCGGGGAGCCTTCCTATGGATACGCAGTATTTT